Listed below are T cell receptor beta chains from one sample, sequenced in a study of OX40 agonist ivuxolimab in advanced cancers. Produced via immunoSEQ multiplex PCR; TCRdb's table is partial and in-frame only. The sample has fewer than 20,000 clones; 75% to 80% are singletons. The input for sequencing was CD4+ or CD8+ T cells sorted from blood, taken in a trial of the OX40 agonist ivuxolimab. The receptors were gathered from an adult with an advanced solid tumor such as melanoma, head and neck, liver or kidney cancer. Both conserved end residues are part of each CDR3. The order of the fields is J gene, V gene, D gene, CDR3 protein. The D gene is left open where the match is weak.

j_gene: TRBJ2-1
v_gene: TRBV7-2
d_gene: -
CDR3aa: CASSPGVGVVNEQFF

j_gene: TRBJ2-2
v_gene: TRBV7-2
d_gene: -
CDR3aa: CASSLAGAGSSGELFF

j_gene: TRBJ2-2
v_gene: TRBV28
d_gene: -
CDR3aa: CASSRSRDPFTGELFF

j_gene: TRBJ1-1
v_gene: TRBV4-1
d_gene: -
CDR3aa: CASSQDQDLNTEAFF

j_gene: TRBJ2-4
v_gene: TRBV6-5
d_gene: TRBD1
CDR3aa: CASRTGVVGNIQYF

j_gene: TRBJ2-1
v_gene: TRBV25-1
d_gene: -
CDR3aa: CASGHSYNEQFF

j_gene: TRBJ1-1
v_gene: TRBV7-9
d_gene: -
CDR3aa: CASSFYLGHGGTEAFF

j_gene: TRBJ1-1
v_gene: TRBV27
d_gene: -
CDR3aa: CASSFGVDRMNTEAFF

j_gene: TRBJ2-7
v_gene: TRBV5-1
d_gene: TRBD1
CDR3aa: CASSWGQGVGEQYF

j_gene: TRBJ2-7
v_gene: TRBV6-1
d_gene: TRBD2
CDR3aa: CASSGGGKFTTSGHHYEQYF

j_gene: TRBJ2-5
v_gene: TRBV18
d_gene: -
CDR3aa: CASSPGQAETQYF

j_gene: TRBJ1-2
v_gene: TRBV7-6
d_gene: -
CDR3aa: CASSPGRGNYGYTF

j_gene: TRBJ2-5
v_gene: TRBV28
d_gene: -
CDR3aa: CASSLPAETQYF

j_gene: TRBJ2-7
v_gene: TRBV6-1
d_gene: -
CDR3aa: CASSAGRALYEQYF

j_gene: TRBJ2-5
v_gene: TRBV7-2
d_gene: -
CDR3aa: CASSFNRHSKETQYF